This T cell receptor (beta chain) was recovered during a study of T cells in women clearing cervical HPV infection (dated by TCRdb to 2017 to 2018). Background on the whole study: Cases were roughly 24 women with histologically confirmed HPV16-related CIN3 or worse, including a couple of invasive cancers. Controls were around 24 women whose single incident HPV16 infection cleared within 12 months without precancer or cancer developing. Case blood was taken at the visit when the lesion was first identified, whereas control blood was taken when infection was no longer detected. For cases, a median interval of approximately 150 days, with an interquartile range of about 90 to 210 days, was observed between lesion detection and blood sampling. Because only a few women had HLA typing data, the possibility that HLA type acted as a confounder could not be ruled out. Nested within Costa Rica's Guanacaste HPV Natural History Study, an exploratory proof-of-principle case-control study compared TCR repertoires across cervical HPV16 outcomes. Cases were matched to controls by age within five years and by the year the sample was collected. Cases had a median age of about 34 years and controls had a median age of 38, with no significant differences in baseline characteristics. In the parent cohort, roughly 10,000 women aged 18 or older were enrolled in Guanacaste, Costa Rica, during about 1992 to 1994 and were followed for seven years. Quality controls consisted of five blinded duplicates per group, for a total of roughly 60 samples made up of roughly 50 participants and around ten replicates. The investigation overall reported the following: Random forest classifiers that combined richness and V gene abundances separated cases from controls with an estimated AUC of under 0.85. Lower TRBV6-7 relative abundance was observed in cases than in controls (around 0.11% versus 0.15%; Bonferroni P = 0.0008). The cross-sectional design could not show whether the associations came before the infection or were a result of it, and neither effector/memory subsets nor HPV-specific T cells were isolated. Because T-cell numbers per sample were unknown, differences in richness could reflect varying T-cell content rather than repertoire biology. TCR repertoire richness was significantly higher in CIN3+ cases than in controls across sequencing depths, while evenness did not differ.

Every participant had a single incident cervical HPV16 infection, and women with prevalent HPV16 infections were excluded. Cervical HPV DNA was detected with MY09/MY11 PCR, and genotyping was done with dot-blot hybridization. Fifteen mL of heparinized blood was centrifuged, after which the buffy coat was aliquoted, frozen at -30 degrees C, and then stored at -80 degrees C. QIAGEN kits were used to extract genomic DNA from the buffy coat specimens. In the germline V gene (reference sequence), CDR1 corresponds to LNHDA and CDR2 to SQIVND. The cysteine opens and the phenylalanine closes a CDR3 of 17 amino acids. Of the CDR3's DNA, 42 bases were read; they are in frame from base 1. Here V drops 4 bases and J drops 2 bases, and the junction holds 13 bases not matched to any gene. The immunoSEQ assay used multiplex PCR to amplify TCR beta CDR3 regions from an average of roughly 1,200 ng of genomic DNA per sample. The assay corrected primer bias using a complete synthetic TCR repertoire to establish an amplification baseline. Amplicons were sequenced on the Illumina platform. Per the original workflow: Sequences were error-corrected by clustering with frequency ratios and a modified nearest-neighbor algorithm and were then analyzed in the immunoSEQ Analyzer with IMGT gene definitions. At each rarefaction depth, TCR richness and evenness were averaged across 20 rarefaction repeats, and any sample with fewer sequences than the depth was left out. Wilcoxon rank sum tests with FDR correction were used to compare V, D and J gene relative abundances between the groups. Blinded duplicates gave an intraclass correlation of about 96% for TCR richness and an average of roughly 76% across over 55 gene segments. In its TCRdb copy, this immuneACCESS table keeps in-frame sequences only and misses some clones. Where compared with another copy, unresolved V genes explain less than half of these, and the others have no known cause. V, J and clone size were drawn from that table, and D and trimming were deduced from the DNA. The table kept for this sample lists about 39,000 clones. Less than 8% of the sample lies in the top ten.

On this clone itself: Its antigen is currently not known. The read halts 3 residues ahead of the CDR3 end, with the missing end drawn from the germline J gene.

This chain joins TRBV19 to TRBJ2-5; 7 central bases correspond to TRBD2. The sequence was obtained from a woman between 18 and 75 years old with a cervical HPV16 infection that either progressed to CIN3+ or cleared (not recorded which). Sequencing was carried out using blood buffy coat. The sequenced part of the CDR3 DNA is TGTGCCAGTAGTACCCCTAGGGAGGGGCTCATACAAGAGACC. Its product reads: CASSTPREGLIQET. The complete CDR3 protein is CASSTPREGLIQETQYF.